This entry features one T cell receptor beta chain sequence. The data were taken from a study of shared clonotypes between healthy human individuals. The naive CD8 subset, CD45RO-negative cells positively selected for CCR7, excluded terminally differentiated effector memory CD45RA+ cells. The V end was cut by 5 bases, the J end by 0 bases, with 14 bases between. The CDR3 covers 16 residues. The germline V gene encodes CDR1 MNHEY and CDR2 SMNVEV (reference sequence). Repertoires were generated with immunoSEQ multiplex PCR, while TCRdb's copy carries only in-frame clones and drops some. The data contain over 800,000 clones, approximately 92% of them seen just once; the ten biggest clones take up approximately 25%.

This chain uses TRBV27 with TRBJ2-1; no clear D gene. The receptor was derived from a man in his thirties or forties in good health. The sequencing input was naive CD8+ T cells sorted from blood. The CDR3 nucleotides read TGTGCCAGCAGTGGGAAGTGGGCGAGCTCCTACAATGAGCAGTTCTTC. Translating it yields CASSGKWASSYNEQFF.